The clone carrying this TCR beta chain has a handful of counts. The data were taken from a study of T-cell reconstitution after alpha-beta-depleted transplantation in children. A library of TCRbeta sequences, prepared with unique molecular identifiers, was generated. TCRdb called the PCR reads again in MiXCR, with one record for every CDR3 protein. The table has almost 500,000 distinct CDR3 sequences, about 12% seen once; the top ten hold about 5.4%. Per the germline V gene, CDR1 is MGHDK and CDR2 is SYGVNS. The CDR3 length is 17 residues. V gave up 1 base and J gave up 3 bases, with 15 bases separating them.

The receptor's source is a human donor who donated a stem cell graft to a child with combined immunodeficiency. This specimen was PBMCs from the stem cell graft donor, taken from the stem cell graft. V is TRBV25-1 and J is TRBJ1-4; weak D call: TRBD1 (5 bases). The DNA for the CDR3 is TGTGCCAGCAGTGAATTTTTTATGGGGGGTTCTAATGAAAAACTGTTTTTT. Encoded protein: CASSEFFMGGSNEKLFF.